This T cell receptor (beta chain) came from a study of T cell repertoires in cytomegalovirus infection. TCRdb passed the reads through MiXCR, listing each CDR3 protein once. The sample consists of some 700,000 distinct CDR3 sequences, 30% to 40% of them appearing once. V was cut by 3 bases and J by 5 bases, with 11 bases left in between. This CDR3 region has 14 residues. Germline V gene sequence: CDR1 SGHTA, CDR2 FQGNSA. General observations from the study: The response measured ex vivo was dominated by TCR beta clonotypes (HLA-C-restricted and CMV-specific).

Of note for this clonotype: Its antigen is currently unknown.

The rearrangement uses TRBV7-2 and TRBJ2-1; the D is unclear. The receptor's source is a human donor in good health (CMV status not recorded). Some clones in this sample may be carry-over from other donors' samples. The material sequenced was cultured PBMCs, taken from culture after CMV antigen stimulation. The CDR3, as DNA: TGTGCCAGCAGCTTGACGCACATTCACAATGAGCAGTTCTTC. This translates into CASSLTHIHNEQFF.